This is a list of T cell receptor beta chains from one sample in a study of glioma-infiltrating T cells. One entry per CDR3 protein, called by TCRdb with MiXCR from the multiplex PCR reads. Of about 93,000 distinct CDR3 sequences listed, roughly 37% are singletons. Sample: glioma tissue, nonneoplastic brain tissue, or PBMCs (not recorded which). The source is a human donor with low-grade glioma or glioblastoma, undergoing nonglioma brain surgery, or in good health (not recorded which). CDR3s include the opening cysteine and the closing phenylalanine or tryptophan. A D gene is named only where the DNA matches it firmly. Only part of the rows carry a size: once, few, many, or a class if the clone is expanded.

size: many
V: TRBV14
J: TRBJ2-5
D: NA
DNA: TGTGCCAGCAGCCAAGATCTTCGAGCCCAGACCCAGTACTTC
CDR3: CASSQDLRAQTQYF

size: many
V: TRBV15
J: TRBJ2-3
D: TRBD2
DNA: TGTGCCACCAGCGAACAACTAGCGGGGGGACAAAATACGCAGTATTTT
CDR3: CATSEQLAGGQNTQYF

size: many
V: TRBV12-3/TRBV12-4
J: TRBJ2-3
D: NA
DNA: TGTGCCAGCAGTTCACCACCCAAAGGGGGGAGGGCAGATACGCAGTATTTT
CDR3: CASSSPPKGGRADTQYF

size: NA
V: TRBV5-6
J: TRBJ2-5
D: NA
DNA: TGTGCCAGCAGCTTCCTGACTTCCCAAGAGACCCAGTACTTC
CDR3: CASSFLTSQETQYF

size: many
V: TRBV7-3
J: TRBJ2-3
D: NA
DNA: TGTGCCAGCAGCTCGGGACAACCCGGGACAGATACGCAGTATTTT
CDR3: CASSSGQPGTDTQYF

size: many
V: TRBV5-4
J: TRBJ1-2
D: NA
DNA: TGTGCCAGCAGCTTGTACGGGGACTATGGCTACACCTTC
CDR3: CASSLYGDYGYTF

size: few
V: TRBV12-3/TRBV12-4
J: TRBJ2-7
D: NA
DNA: TGTGCCAGCAGTTTATCAGGACAGACGTACGAGCAGTACTTC
CDR3: CASSLSGQTYEQYF

size: many
V: TRBV6-1
J: TRBJ2-7
D: NA
DNA: TGTGCCAGCAAAGAGGGGGGCGTAAGGTACGAGCAGTACTTC
CDR3: CASKEGGVRYEQYF

size: medium-sized
V: TRBV4-3
J: TRBJ2-7
D: NA
DNA: TGCGCCAGCAGCCAGGAGCCCGAGGCCGAGCAGTACTTC
CDR3: CASSQEPEAEQYF

size: NA
V: TRBV6-2/TRBV6-3
J: TRBJ2-1
D: TRBD2
DNA: TGTGCCAGCATTCTAACTAGCGGAGCCTACGATGAGCAGTCCTTC
CDR3: CASILTSGAYDEQSF

size: many
V: TRBV19
J: TRBJ1-6
D: NA
DNA: TGTGCCAGTATGCGATCCTATAATTCACCCCTCCACTTT
CDR3: CASMRSYNSPLHF

size: many
V: TRBV3-1
J: TRBJ1-2
D: NA
DNA: TGTGCCAGCAGCCCATCCGCACTCGATCAGGGCAGCTATGGCTACACCTTC
CDR3: CASSPSALDQGSYGYTF

size: many
V: TRBV20-1
J: TRBJ2-7
D: TRBD1
DNA: TGCAGTGCTAGACGGGGACAGGGGTCCTACGAGCAGTACTTC
CDR3: CSARRGQGSYEQYF

size: NA
V: TRBV5-1
J: TRBJ2-2
D: NA
DNA: TGCGCCAGCAGCCCAGGATCGGGGTGGGAAAACACCGGGGAGCTGTTTTTT
CDR3: CASSPGSGWENTGELFF

size: NA
V: TRBV7-2
J: TRBJ2-1
D: NA
DNA: TGTGCCAGCGGCCCCCCGGGGAGACTCTCCTACAATGAGCAGTTCTTC
CDR3: CASGPPGRLSYNEQFF

size: many
V: TRBV29-1
J: TRBJ1-1
D: NA
DNA: TGCAGCGTGGAAGGACAGCAGAACACTGAAGCTTTCTTT
CDR3: CSVEGQQNTEAFF

size: many
V: TRBV6-2/TRBV6-3
J: TRBJ2-7
D: NA
DNA: TGTGCCAGCAGGACCGGGATTTACGAGCAGTACTTC
CDR3: CASRTGIYEQYF

size: many
V: TRBV2
J: TRBJ2-3
D: TRBD2
DNA: TGTGCCAGCGGGGGGGGTCCAGCCGGTACGCAGTATTTT
CDR3: CASGGGPAGTQYF

size: many
V: TRBV7-9
J: TRBJ1-1
D: NA
DNA: TGTGCCAGTCCTACATCTGAAGCTTTCTTT
CDR3: CASPTSEAFF

size: many
V: TRBV18
J: TRBJ2-2
D: NA
DNA: TGTGCCAGCTCGCCACAGGGCGCCGGGGAGCTGTTTTTT
CDR3: CASSPQGAGELFF

size: many
V: TRBV3-1
J: TRBJ2-7
D: NA
DNA: TGTGCCAGCAGGGGGACGGCGGAGGGCTACGAGCAGTACTTC
CDR3: CASRGTAEGYEQYF

size: many
V: TRBV5-1
J: TRBJ2-5
D: NA
DNA: TGCGCCAGCAGCTTGGGGAGGGCCCGCCAAGAGACCCAGTACTTC
CDR3: CASSLGRARQETQYF

size: many
V: TRBV24-1
J: TRBJ2-1
D: NA
DNA: TGTGCCACCAACCGGGGTTACAATGAGCAGTTCTTC
CDR3: CATNRGYNEQFF

size: many
V: TRBV16
J: TRBJ2-1
D: TRBD2
DNA: TGTGCCAGCAGCCTCGCTAGCGGGGGGGCCAATGAGCAGTTCTTC
CDR3: CASSLASGGANEQFF

size: many
V: TRBV5-6
J: TRBJ1-3
D: NA
DNA: TGTGCCAGCAGCTTTAACAGTCATGGAAACACCATATATTTT
CDR3: CASSFNSHGNTIYF

size: many
V: TRBV28
J: TRBJ2-6
D: NA
DNA: TGTGCCAGCAGTTCACTAGTCGCTGGGGCCAACGTCCTGACTTTC
CDR3: CASSSLVAGANVLTF

size: many
V: TRBV14
J: TRBJ1-2
D: NA
DNA: TGTGCCAGCAGCCACCGGGTGCCGGGGGAACATGGCTACACCTTC
CDR3: CASSHRVPGEHGYTF

size: many
V: TRBV20-1
J: TRBJ1-5
D: NA
DNA: TGCAGTGCCCGCCGGAGTGTTGATAGCAATCAGCCCCAGCATTTT
CDR3: CSARRSVDSNQPQHF

size: NA
V: TRBV20-1
J: TRBJ2-1
D: TRBD2
DNA: TGCAGTGCTAGGCCGTTTAGCGGGAGTGCCAATGAGCAGCTCTTC
CDR3: CSARPFSGSANEQLF

size: many
V: TRBV20-1
J: TRBJ2-7
D: NA
DNA: TGCAGTGCTGGAGACTCCTACGAGCAGTACTTC
CDR3: CSAGDSYEQYF

size: NA
V: TRBV29-1
J: TRBJ2-6
D: NA
DNA: TGCAGCGTTGAACGGTATGGGGCCAACGTCCTGACTTTC
CDR3: CSVERYGANVLTF